Listed here are 31 T cell receptor beta chains from one sample, sequenced in a study of neurological immune-mediated disorders. TCRdb recomputed calls from the 5' RACE reads with MiXCR, one row per CDR3 protein. Of 95,000 or so distinct CDR3 sequences listed, roughly 3.5% are singletons. Sequencing used PBMCs. The source of these receptors is a woman younger than 35 with multiple sclerosis.

The table lists this clonotype with many counts. The rearrangement uses TRBV11-2 and TRBJ2-7; maybe TRBD2 (7 bases). Trimming removed 0 bases at V and 0 bases at J, with 9 bases between. The CDR3 is 15 residues long. The germline V gene has CDR1 SGHAT and CDR2 FQNNGV. CDR3 region: CASSLERGGSYEQYF. CDR3 DNA: TGTGCCAGCAGCTTAGAAAGGGGGGGCTCCTACGAGCAGTACTTC.

This clonotype was recorded at least ten times. The chain employs TRBV19 and TRBJ2-7; TRBD1 matches 8 bases. The CDR3 length is 14 residues. With V trimmed by 5 bases and J by 5 bases, 8 bases remained unmatched. In germline, CDR1 is LNHDA, CDR2 SQIVND (reference sequence). DNA for the CDR3: TGTGCCAGTAGTCCCGAAGACAGGGGTAACGAGCAGTACTTC. Its protein is CASSPEDRGNEQYF.

This clonotype has a count of ten or more. The chain joins TRBV5-1 to TRBJ1-1; 8 bases align to TRBD1. V gave up 4 bases and J gave up 9 bases; unmatched junction bases: 14. The germline V gene encodes CDR1 SGHRS and CDR2 YFSETQ. This CDR3 contains 15 residues. CDR3 sequence (DNA): TGCGCCAGCAGCCCCACCGGACAGGGAGCCCCGCAAGCTTTCTTT. It specifies CASSPTGQGAPQAFF.

This clonotype was seen repeatedly, ten times or more. The chain links TRBV6-2 or TRBV6-3 to TRBJ2-3, with TRBD1 as a possible D gene (7 bases). The germline V gene encodes CDR1 MNHEY and CDR2 SVGEGT. The CDR3 covers 15 residues. V was pared by 6 bases and J by 2 bases, with 15 bases between. The CDR3 reads CASRADRDFTDTQYF. The CDR3, as DNA: TGTGCCAGCAGAGCTGACAGGGACTTCACAGATACGCAGTATTTT.

This clonotype was detected a few times. This chain uses TRBV5-1 with TRBJ1-1; TRBD1 aligns across 7 bases. The V gene's germline CDR1 is SGHRS and CDR2 YFSETQ. This CDR3 is 15 amino acids long. The ends lost 2 bases at V and 5 bases at J; junction bases unmatched: 9. The DNA for the CDR3 is TGCGCCAGCAGCTTACCGACAGGGTCGCGAACTGAAGCTTTCTTT. Its protein product is CASSLPTGSRTEAFF.

This clonotype was seen repeatedly, ten times or more. The rearrangement uses TRBV4-3 and TRBJ2-1, with 9 bases aligning to TRBD2. CDR1 and CDR2 (germline): LGHNA, YSLEER. The CDR3 is 19 residues long. Trimming cost V 0 bases and J 6 bases; bases outside gene matches: 15. CDR3 in DNA: TGCGCCAGCAGCCAAGATCTCCCCGTCGGCGGGAGGGCCATCAATGAGCAGTTCTTC. It translates to CASSQDLPVGGRAINEQFF.

This clonotype was detected ten times or more. V usage is TRBV27 and J usage is TRBJ1-1; TRBD1 aligns across 7 bases. The germline CDR1 and CDR2 sequences are MNHEY and SMNVEV (reference sequence). There are 13 residues in the CDR3. Trimming removed 5 bases from V and 8 bases from J; junction bases left unmatched: 8. In nucleotides, the CDR3 is TGTGCCAGCAGTGGCAGACAGGGTAACGAAGCTTTCTTT. This encodes CASSGRQGNEAFF.

This clonotype has ten or more counts. The chain couples TRBV7-2 to TRBJ2-7; no reliable D call. The CDR3 is 16 amino acids. CDR1 is SGHTA, CDR2 FQGNSA, per germline. The V and J ends lost 2 bases and 4 bases respectively, with 18 bases between them. CDR3 residues: CASSLPGTIEGYEQYF. CDR3 sequence (DNA): TGTGCCAGCAGCTTACCCGGAACAATAGAAGGGTACGAGCAGTACTTC.

In this sample, this clonotype turned up many times. The chain recombines TRBV12-3 or TRBV12-4 with TRBJ2-5; D call uncertain. Trimming took 3 bases from V and 3 from J, leaving 5 bases between them. There are 12 residues in the CDR3. CDR3 nucleotides: TGTGCCAGCAGTTTTGTTGAAGAGACCCAGTACTTC. Amino acid sequence: CASSFVEETQYF.

In its sample, this clonotype was seen many times. The gene calls are TRBV11-3 and TRBJ2-1, with D perhaps matching TRBD2 (5 bases). The CDR3 loop spans 14 amino acids. Trimming stripped 3 bases from V and 5 bases from J, with 11 bases between. Germline CDR1 reads SGHNT; CDR2 reads YENEEA. The CDR3 here is CASSLVGLHNEQFF. In nucleotides, the CDR3 is TGTGCCAGCAGCTTGGTAGGACTGCACAATGAGCAGTTCTTC.

This clonotype was observed at least ten times. The chain recombines TRBV7-2 with TRBJ2-3, with 8 bases aligning to TRBD2. The CDR3 has 18 amino acids. Germline V gene data show CDR1 as SGHTA and CDR2 as FQGNSA. With 5 bases clipped from V and 4 bases from J, the junction kept 17 bases outside the gene matches. CDR3 nucleotide sequence: TGTGCCAGCAGCCCCGGCCGGGGGGGGGTCGGCCTTGCAGATACGCAGTATTTT. Amino acids: CASSPGRGGVGLADTQYF.

This clonotype was seen many times. This rearrangement joins TRBV7-9 to TRBJ1-5; maybe TRBD1 (5 bases). V shed 1 base and J shed 4 bases, with 11 bases lying between them. This CDR3 has 15 amino acids. Germline V gene lookup returns CDR1 SEHNR and CDR2 FQNEAQ (reference sequence). The CDR3 reads CASSLGAWGNQPQHF. The DNA for the CDR3 is TGTGCCAGCAGCTTAGGGGCTTGGGGGAATCAGCCCCAGCATTTT.

A remark on this clonotype: This sequence may be a read error, since a much larger clone differs from it by one base. The genes are TRBV5-1 and TRBJ2-7, with TRBD2 as a possible D gene (6 bases). Germline V gene lookup returns CDR1 SGHRS and CDR2 YFSETQ. V lost 0 bases and J 3 bases, leaving 13 bases between the germline ends. The CDR3 runs to 15 residues. CDR3 amino acids: CASSLDGTDYYEQYF. Here the CDR3 DNA reads TGCGCCAGCAGCTTGGACGGGACGGACTACTACGAGCAGTACTTC.

The V gene is TRBV6-1, the J gene TRBJ2-1; 7 nucleotides line up with TRBD2. Germline V gives CDR1 MNHNS, CDR2 SASEGT. The CDR3 runs to 15 residues. Losses at the gene ends were 2 bases for V and 8 bases for J; bases not matched to a gene: 9. CDR3 nucleotides: TGTGCCAGCAGTGAATGGACTAGTGTTGGCGATGAGCAGTTCTTC. This sequence encodes CASSEWTSVGDEQFF.

This clonotype occurred many times. This rearrangement joins TRBV7-9 to TRBJ2-1; 9 nucleotides agree with TRBD2. The length of the CDR3 is 16 residues. Trimming at V came to 0 bases and at J to 10 bases, leaving 10 bases not matched to a gene. CDR1 and CDR2 (germline): SEHNR, FQNEAQ (reference sequence). CDR3 region: CASSLAIAGAGGEQFF. CDR3 bases: TGTGCCAGCAGCTTAGCTATAGCGGGAGCCGGAGGCGAGCAGTTCTTC.

There are many counts of this clonotype. The rearrangement joins TRBV3-1 to TRBJ2-1, with D possibly called TRBD1 or TRBD2 (5 bases each). Germline CDR1 reads LGHDT; CDR2 reads YNNKEL (reference sequence). Trimming took 3 bases from V and 7 from J, leaving 13 bases between them. This CDR3 region has 14 residues. CDR3 sequence reads: CASSHTAWGNEQFF. In DNA form, the CDR3 reads TGTGCCAGCAGCCATACGGCCTGGGGGAATGAGCAGTTCTTC.

V and J are TRBV12-3 or TRBV12-4 and TRBJ2-7; 10 bases match TRBD2. Germline trimming cut 5 bases from V and 7 bases from J; bases unmatched to any gene: 5. This CDR3 is built from 13 residues. Here the CDR3 reads CASSPSGSKEQYF. CDR3 sequence (DNA): TGTGCCAGCAGTCCTAGCGGGAGCAAAGAGCAGTACTTC.

This clonotype was seen only a few times. The V and J genes are TRBV30 and TRBJ1-3; D is uncertain. V shed 5 bases and J shed 4 bases, with 6 bases lying between them. Germline V gene lookup returns CDR1 GTSNPN and CDR2 SVGIG (reference sequence). The CDR3 is made up of 11 amino acids. The CDR3 sequence: CAWAIGNTIYF. In nucleotides, the CDR3 is TGTGCCTGGGCGATCGGAAACACCATATATTTT.

This clonotype was seen at least ten times. J is TRBJ2-3 and V is TRBV6-5, with 8 bases matching TRBD2. Germline CDR1 is MNHEY and CDR2 is SVGAGI. The CDR3 loop spans 16 amino acids. V shed 2 bases and J 5 bases; nucleotides not matched to a gene: 9. CDR3 nucleotide sequence: TGTGCCAGCAGTTACGTGGTAGCGGGATTCGGAGATACGCAGTATTTT. Encoded protein: CASSYVVAGFGDTQYF.

This clonotype was picked up many times. The chain uses TRBV4-2 and TRBJ2-7; 13 bases fit TRBD2. This CDR3 is 17 amino acids long. The germline CDR1 and CDR2 sequences are LGHNA and YNFKEQ. V lost 3 bases to trimming and J lost 1 base; unmatched junction nucleotides: 6. CDR3 bases: TGTGCCAGCAGCCAGGGGACTAGCGGGATTGTATCCTACGAGCAGTACTTC. Encoded protein: CASSQGTSGIVSYEQYF.

This clonotype came up many times. The rearrangement uses TRBV5-1 and TRBJ2-1; 9 nucleotides agree with TRBD1. Germline values: CDR1 SGHRS, CDR2 YFSETQ. The CDR3 is 15 residues long. Germline trimming cut 3 bases from V and 5 bases from J; bases unmatched to any gene: 6. The DNA of the CDR3 is TGCGCCAGCAGCTCGGACGGACAGGGGCACAATGAGCAGTTCTTC. This gives the protein CASSSDGQGHNEQFF.

In its sample, this clonotype was seen many times. The chain links TRBV7-2 to TRBJ2-5; D may be TRBD1 or TRBD2 (5 bases each). The CDR3 runs to 12 residues. CDR1 SGHTA and CDR2 FQGNSA come from the germline V gene. V was clipped by 4 bases and J by 7 bases, with 10 bases between them. The CDR3: CASSSTGGTQYF. For the CDR3, the DNA is TGTGCCAGCAGCTCCACTGGGGGGACCCAGTACTTC.

On this clonotype itself: Given a much more abundant clone one base away, this may be a read error. The CDR3 does not end in the conserved phenylalanine or tryptophan, so this is likely a read error. V and J are TRBV2 and TRBJ2-7; D assignment may be TRBD1 or TRBD2 (5 bases each). CDR1 and CDR2 (germline): SNHLY, FYNNEI. The length of the CDR3 is 14 residues. V dropped 3 bases and J dropped 3 bases, with 12 bases sitting between them. CDR3 coding DNA: TGTGCCAGCAGTGAGGGGACGGTTGACTACGAGCAGTACTGC. This sequence encodes CASSEGTVDYEQYC.

This chain links TRBV29-1 with TRBJ2-5, with 8 bases matching TRBD2. J lost 2 bases, V lost 2 bases, and 1 base had no gene match. Germline V gene lookup returns CDR1 SQVTM and CDR2 ANQGSEA. The CDR3 is made up of 13 amino acids. The CDR3 DNA reads TGCAGCGTTGAAAAGCGGGAGCAAGAGACCCAGTACTTC. It yields the protein CSVEKREQETQYF.

This clonotype has at least ten counts. This sequence joins TRBV5-1 and TRBJ2-1, with 10 bases that match TRBD1. The germline V gene has CDR1 SGHRS and CDR2 YFSETQ. V shed 4 bases and J 9 bases; nucleotides not matched to a gene: 10. This CDR3 is 15 amino acids long. CDR3 amino acids: CASSLRTGGTGEQFF. The CDR3 DNA reads TGCGCCAGCAGCCTCCGGACAGGGGGGACCGGTGAGCAGTTCTTC.

In this sample, this clonotype turned up many times. V usage is TRBV3-1 and J usage is TRBJ2-7; D unresolved. Germline CDR1 is LGHDT and CDR2 is YNNKEL (reference sequence). The CDR3 spans 12 residues. Trimming left V 3 bases short and J 5 bases short, with 8 bases between. Written as DNA, the CDR3 is TGTGCCAGCAGCCAGTTGGGGAACGAGCAGTACTTC. Protein product: CASSQLGNEQYF.

This clonotype has ten or more counts. The chain has TRBV12-3 or TRBV12-4 and TRBJ2-7, with TRBD2 matching over 11 bases. V was clipped by 5 bases and J by 0 bases; unmatched bases: 6. The CDR3 consists of 16 residues. CDR3 amino acids: CASSPRTSGSSYEQYF. In DNA, the CDR3 is TGTGCCAGCAGTCCCAGAACTAGCGGGAGCTCCTACGAGCAGTACTTC.

In this sample, this clonotype turned up many times. The rearrangement joins TRBV20-1 to TRBJ2-1; D is unclear. The V end was cut by 6 bases, the J end by 2 bases, with 11 bases between. CDR1 and CDR2 from the germline V gene are DFQATT and SNEGSKA (reference sequence). The CDR3 runs to 13 residues. The CDR3 here is CSAMGNTYNEQFF. DNA of the CDR3: TGCAGTGCCATGGGAAACACCTACAATGAGCAGTTCTTC.

V and J are TRBV5-4 and TRBJ1-3; 7 bases line up with TRBD1. Germline V gene data show CDR1 as SGHNT and CDR2 as YYREEE (reference sequence). The CDR3 loop spans 16 amino acids. V lost 5 bases and J lost 12; bases outside the gene matches: 20. DNA of the CDR3: TGTGCCAGCAGTCGGGACAGCCCCCGCTCTGGAAAAAACATATATTTT. It codes for CASSRDSPRSGKNIYF.

This clonotype is categorized as medium-sized. This chain links TRBV2 with TRBJ1-2; 10 bases align to TRBD1. Germline loops: CDR1 SNHLY, CDR2 FYNNEI. Unmatched junction bases numbered 4, after V lost 6 bases and J lost 3 bases. The CDR3 length is 14 residues. The CDR3 loop is CASSSGQGHYGYTF. CDR3 DNA: TGTGCCAGCAGCTCGGGACAGGGGCACTATGGCTACACCTTC.

There are many counts of this clonotype. The rearrangement joins TRBV12-3 or TRBV12-4 to TRBJ1-1, with D unclear. The CDR3 length is 14 residues. V lost 2 bases, J lost 1 base, and 8 bases lay in between. The DNA for the CDR3 is TGTGCCAGCAGTTTAAACGGAGGGAACACTGAAGCTTTCTTT. Translation gives CASSLNGGNTEAFF.